This T cell receptor (beta chain) was documented in a study of blood T cell repertoires in COVID-19. Assay: immunoSEQ multiplex PCR; the TCRdb copy retains only in-frame clones and omits some. This table has 150,000 to 200,000 clones, approximately 85% appearing once. This clonotype originated in a woman aged 55-69 years with acute or convalescent COVID-19. Sequences were obtained from peripheral blood.

Written as DNA, the CDR3 is TGTGCCAGCAGCCGCCGATTAGCGGGAGGCTTGGATACGCAGTATTTT. This encodes CASSRRLAGGLDTQYF. The J gene is TRBJ2-3, the V gene TRBV3-1 (or the pseudogene TRBV3-2); TRBD2 agrees at 10 bases. Losses at the gene ends were 4 bases for V and 6 bases for J; bases not matched to a gene: 10. This CDR3 is built from 16 residues. CDR1 is LGHDT and CDR2 is YNNKEL in the germline V gene (reference sequence).